This T cell receptor beta chain appears in the sequencing data of a study of T cell responses to AZD1222 COVID-19 vaccine. Study information: Some second doses came at about 4 weeks and others at about 12 weeks; these were pooled.

TCRdb's table, derived via immunoSEQ multiplex PCR, lists solely in-frame clones and lacks some. The sample has about 60,000 clones, about 90% seen once. V shed 0 bases, J shed 9 bases, and the junction held 10 bases outside the gene matches. The CDR3 consists of 17 residues. Germline V gene lookup returns CDR1 MNHEY and CDR2 SMNVEV (reference sequence). The specimen was peripheral blood, collected on day 0 of AZD1222 vaccination. This receptor was identified in an adult in good health. The chain links TRBV27 to TRBJ1-6, with 8 bases that match TRBD1. Here the CDR3 DNA reads TGTGCCAGCAGTTTATCTCGGACAGGGATAGGTAGTTCACCCCTCCACTTT. It encodes CASSLSRTGIGSSPLHF.